A selection of T cell receptor beta chains follows, all from one sample in a study of cytomegalovirus exposure and HLA in healthy donors. Clones were read by immunoSEQ multiplex PCR, and TCRdb kept only the in-frame ones, dropping some. The sample lists some 190,000 clones; about 9% were seen once. Sequencing was carried out using PBMCs. Receptors originate from a woman in her twenties or thirties in good health and CMV-seropositive. Each CDR3 is given with its conserved first and last residue. The order of the fields is J gene, V gene, CDR3 protein.

J: TRBJ2-1
V: TRBV9
CDR3: CASSVAGGQIYNEQFF

J: TRBJ2-7
V: TRBV10-3
CDR3: CAISESLELYEQYF

J: TRBJ1-4
V: TRBV30
CDR3: CAWNRGQWHEKLFF

J: TRBJ2-3
V: TRBV5-4
CDR3: CASSSRDRADTQYF

J: TRBJ1-2
V: TRBV6-5
CDR3: CASSQSGREGGYTF

J: TRBJ2-6
V: TRBV30
CDR3: CAWSRGSGANVLTF

J: TRBJ1-2
V: TRBV5-5
CDR3: CASSRDRGPTYGYTF

J: TRBJ1-1
V: TRBV18
CDR3: CASSPQGMDTEAFF

J: TRBJ1-2
V: TRBV4-1
CDR3: CASSQGQGNGYTF

J: TRBJ2-7
V: TRBV6-1
CDR3: CASTRTDNYEQYF

J: TRBJ1-2
V: TRBV19
CDR3: CASSMGGTRGYTF

J: TRBJ1-2
V: TRBV30
CDR3: CAWSLPGSGSGYTF

J: TRBJ2-3
V: TRBV11-2
CDR3: CASSPRLASTDTQYF

J: TRBJ2-5
V: TRBV5-6
CDR3: CASSLAGGAGETQYF

J: TRBJ1-2
V: TRBV30
CDR3: CAWIIGTRDYGYTF

J: TRBJ1-1
V: TRBV5-1
CDR3: CASSIPGGMNTEAFF

J: TRBJ1-1
V: TRBV4-1
CDR3: CASSQEYEYTGYTEAFF